These 27 T cell receptor beta chains were all obtained from the same sample, sequenced in a study of siplizumab effects on memory and regulatory T cells. Here immunoSEQ multiplex PCR was the method, and the copy in TCRdb shows in-frame clones only, minus some. The repertoire holds 62,000 or so clones, with over 65% as singletons. Sequencing was done on a sample of memory CD4+ T cells sorted from blood. Receptors were obtained from a human donor in good health.

This clone has only a few counts. The DNA of the CDR3 is TGTGCCAGCAGTAGCGCTTACACCCTTCGTCGGCGGTTCTTC. Translated: CASSSAYTLRRRFF. The rearrangement links TRBV6-5 to TRBJ2-1; D is unresolved. The CDR3 is made up of 14 amino acids. CDR1 is MNHEY and CDR2 is SVGAGI in the germline V gene. The germline V and J ends were trimmed by 5 bases and 15 bases, with 23 bases remaining between them.

The chain has TRBV18 and TRBJ2-7, with D unclear. CDR3 length: 13 residues. CDR1 is KGHSH and CDR2 is LQKENI in the germline V gene. V lost 5 bases to trimming and J lost 1 base, with 9 bases between them. CDR3 in amino acids: CASSYSVSYEQYF. The CDR3 bases are TGTGCCAGCTCATACTCCGTATCCTACGAGCAGTACTTC.

The chain employs TRBV7-8 and TRBJ1-1; no firm D call. V shed 3 bases and J shed 0 bases, with 5 bases lying between them. The CDR3 is 13 residues long. Germline-derived CDR1 and CDR2 are SGHVS and FQNEAQ. The CDR3 DNA reads TGTGCCAGCAGCTTTAGGGTGAACACTGAAGCTTTCTTT. Translation: CASSFRVNTEAFF.

This sequence joins TRBV5-4 and TRBJ2-1; D might be TRBD1 (6 bases). V was trimmed by 7 bases and J by 9 bases, leaving 20 bases between them. The CDR3 has 14 amino acids. Looked up from germline, CDR1 is SGHNT and CDR2 is YYREEE (reference sequence). The CDR3 DNA sequence: TGTGCCAGCCATTCCGAAGTCAGGGGCACTGAGCAGTTCTTC. It is translated as CASHSEVRGTEQFF.

A word on this clone: A read error may produce the germline difference seen at one junction end. The chain employs TRBV10-1 and TRBJ2-2; D is perhaps TRBD2 (5 bases). The CDR3 contains 11 residues. Per the germline V gene, CDR1 is WNHNN and CDR2 is SYGVQD (reference sequence). The CDR3: CASSRHRGAVF. DNA for the CDR3: TGCGCCAGCAGTCGGCACCGGGGAGCTGTTTTT.

The J gene is TRBJ2-3, the V gene TRBV5-4; the match to TRBD2 covers 10 bases. This CDR3 has 14 residues. The germline V gene encodes CDR1 SGHNT and CDR2 YYREEE (reference sequence). V shed 3 bases, J shed 4 bases, and the junction held 2 bases outside the gene matches. The CDR3 nucleotides read TGTGCCAGCAGCTCAGGACTAGCGGCAGATACGCAGTATTTT. It is translated as CASSSGLAADTQYF.

The genes are TRBV15 and TRBJ2-4; TRBD1 might be the D (5 bases). The CDR3 has 13 amino acids. V was clipped by 5 bases and J by 0 bases, with 5 bases between them. Germline CDR1 LNHNV, CDR2 YYDKDF (reference sequence). CDR3 in amino acids: CATSGAAKNIQYF. The CDR3 bases are TGTGCCACCAGCGGGGCAGCCAAAAACATTCAGTACTTC.

This sequence joins TRBV6-1 and TRBJ2-5, with D perhaps being TRBD1 or TRBD2 (7 bases each). Deletions cut 6 bases from V and 5 bases from J, with 16 bases between. Germline V CDR1 and CDR2: MNHNS, SASEGT. There are 14 residues in the CDR3. CDR3 in DNA: TGTGCCAGCAGACCCAGGGGGGGAGGTGAGACCCAGTACTTC. This sequence encodes CASRPRGGGETQYF.

The chain is built from TRBV7-9 and TRBJ2-1, with 14 bases matching TRBD2. Trimming at V came to 5 bases and at J to 6 bases, leaving 3 bases not matched to a gene. The CDR3 sequence is 15 residues long. The germline V gene encodes CDR1 SEHNR and CDR2 FQNEAQ (reference sequence). CDR3 bases: TGTGCCAGCAGCCAGACTAGCGGGGGGGCCAATGAGCAGTTCTTC. Its translation: CASSQTSGGANEQFF.

V is TRBV5-4 and J is TRBJ1-2; D ambiguous. V was clipped by 3 bases and J by 3 bases, with 15 bases between them. Germline lookup yields CDR1 SGHNT and CDR2 YYREEE (reference sequence). This CDR3 contains 15 residues. The CDR3, as DNA: TGTGCCAGCAGCTCCTTTTCGATCCCGGACTATGGCTACACCTTC. It translates to CASSSFSIPDYGYTF. The full variable domain, completed using reference TRBV5-4 and TRBJ1-2, is ETGVTQSPTHLIKTRGQQVTLRCSSQSGHNTVSWYQQALGQGPQFIFQYYREEENGRGNFPPRFSGLQFPNYSSELNVNALELDDSALYLCASSSFSIPDYGYTFGSGTRLTVV.

In DNA, the CDR3 is TGTGCCAGCTCACTATCCCGGGGGGACGAGCAGTACTTC. Translation gives CASSLSRGDEQYF. The rearrangement uses TRBV18 and TRBJ2-7; 7 bases agree with TRBD2. Trimming at V came to 4 bases and at J to 5 bases, leaving 5 bases not matched to a gene. The CDR3 extends over 13 amino acids. Per the germline V gene, CDR1 is KGHSH and CDR2 is LQKENI.

The V and J genes are TRBV19 and TRBJ1-2; D may be TRBD1 (5 bases). This CDR3 comprises 14 residues. Germline CDR1 reads LNHDA; CDR2 reads SQIVND (reference sequence). V was pared by 7 bases and J by 9 bases, with 21 bases between. The CDR3 DNA reads TGTGCCAGTACCCTGAGTCGGGAAGGGGCAAGCTACACCTTC. Amino acids: CASTLSREGASYTF.

The chain combines TRBV6-5 with TRBJ2-6; the D is unclear. CDR1 and CDR2 (germline): MNHEY, SVGAGI. The CDR3 is made up of 14 amino acids. The V end lost 8 bases, the J end lost 2 bases, and 10 bases lay between the germline ends. CDR3 sequence reads: CASGWSTGANVLTF. The CDR3 region has the DNA TGTGCCAGCGGATGGTCCACTGGGGCCAACGTCCTGACTTTC.

This clone was seen a handful of times. The DNA of the CDR3 is TGTGCCAGCAGCCTAGGCCGGGCCATTGACACAGATACGCAGTATTTT. Encoded protein: CASSLGRAIDTDTQYF. The chain uses TRBV4-2 and TRBJ2-3; unclear D gene. The V gene lost 4 bases and the J gene lost 2 bases, with 16 bases spanning the gap. The CDR3 covers 16 residues. The germline CDR1 and CDR2 sequences are LGHNA and YNFKEQ.

V usage is TRBV5-6 and J usage is TRBJ2-3; D is ambiguous. The V and J ends lost 4 bases and 0 bases respectively, with 15 bases between them. This CDR3 spans 16 amino acids. Germline V lookup: CDR1 SGHDT, CDR2 YYEEEE. CDR3 sequence reads: CASSPFSRFSTDTQYF. The CDR3 DNA reads as TGTGCCAGCAGCCCTTTCTCCCGCTTTAGCACAGATACGCAGTATTTT.

This clone was counted between two and nine times. The chain has TRBV5-6 and TRBJ1-4; D remains unclear. The CDR3 has 15 amino acids. Germline V lookup: CDR1 SGHDT, CDR2 YYEEEE. Deletions cut 2 bases from V and 5 bases from J, with 13 bases between. The DNA for the CDR3 is TGTGCCAGCAGCTTAGAGGCAGTTAGGAATGAAAAACTGTTTTTT. It encodes CASSLEAVRNEKLFF.

This clone was counted a few times. V usage is TRBV9 and J usage is TRBJ1-2; D remains unclear. V was cut by 0 bases and J by 2 bases, with 11 bases left in between. The CDR3 length is 15 residues. CDR1 SGDLS and CDR2 YYNGEE come from the germline V gene. Written as DNA, the CDR3 is TGTGCCAGCAGCGTAGACAGTGACTTGAACTATGGCTACACCTTC. Translation: CASSVDSDLNYGYTF. Variable domain in full (rest from reference TRBV9 and TRBJ1-2): DSGVTQTPKHLITATGQRVTLRCSPRSGDLSVYWYQQSLDQGLQFLIQYYNGEERAKGNILERFSAQQFPDLHSELNLSSLELGDSALYFCASSVDSDLNYGYTFGSGTRLTVV.

The V and J genes are TRBV5-1 and TRBJ2-1, with D possibly matching TRBD2 (6 bases). Trimming removed 0 bases from V and 8 bases from J, with 12 bases in between. Germline loops: CDR1 SGHRS, CDR2 YFSETQ. This CDR3 has 14 amino acids. DNA of the CDR3: TGCGCCAGCAGCTTGGGTTCTAGCGTTGATGAGCAGTTCTTC. It translates to CASSLGSSVDEQFF.

The chain uses TRBV11-3 and TRBJ1-6; D might be TRBD1 (5 bases). The CDR3 totals 14 residues. CDR1 and CDR2 (germline): SGHNT, YENEEA. V shed 0 bases and J shed 7 bases, with 7 bases lying between them. In DNA form, the CDR3 reads TGTGCCAGCAGCTTAGAAGGGACCAATTCACCCCTCCACTTT. It codes for CASSLEGTNSPLHF.

V usage is TRBV4-1 and J usage is TRBJ2-4; 8 bases are a match to TRBD2. The CDR3 is 17 residues long. The germline CDR1 and CDR2 sequences are MGHRA and YSYEKL. Trimming at V came to 2 bases and at J to 8 bases, leaving 14 bases not matched to a gene. CDR3 protein: CASSQPLTGTSGYIQYF. CDR3 in DNA: TGCGCCAGCAGCCAACCCCTCACCGGGACTAGTGGGTACATTCAGTACTTC.

This rearrangement joins TRBV5-6 to TRBJ1-1; 7 nucleotides agree with TRBD1. This CDR3 spans 12 amino acids. Germline CDR1 is SGHDT and CDR2 is YYEEEE. Trimming at V came to 2 bases and at J to 11 bases, leaving 6 bases not matched to a gene. Written as DNA, the CDR3 is TGTGCCAGCAGCTTTACAGGGGTGGCGGCTTTCTTT. It translates to CASSFTGVAAFF.

V usage is TRBV7-2 and J usage is TRBJ2-5; 8 bases line up with TRBD1. V lost 5 bases, J lost 3 bases, and 8 bases stayed unmatched. The CDR3 is 15 residues long. In germline, CDR1 is SGHTA, CDR2 FQGNSA. In nucleotides, the CDR3 is TGTGCCAGCAGCACCACCGGGACAGGCAAAGAGACCCAGTACTTC. Translation gives CASSTTGTGKETQYF.

The V gene is TRBV5-1, the J gene TRBJ2-3, with TRBD2 matching over 13 bases. Germline-derived CDR1 and CDR2 are SGHRS and YFSETQ. The CDR3 is 15 amino acids. Trimming took 4 bases from V and 5 from J; bases not matched to a gene: 4. The CDR3 sequence: CASSRTSGSGDTQYF. The DNA for the CDR3 is TGCGCCAGCAGCCGGACTAGCGGGAGCGGAGATACGCAGTATTTT. The variable domain in full, with the rest retrieved from reference TRBV5-1 and TRBJ2-3, is KAGVTQTPRYLIKTRGQQVTLSCSPISGHRSVSWYQQTPGQGLQFLFEYFSETQRNKGNFPGRFSGRQFSNSRSEMNVSTLELGDSALYLCASSRTSGSGDTQYFGPGTRLTVL.

This chain joins TRBV5-4 and TRBJ2-6; D may be TRBD2 (7 bases). Per germline, CDR1 SGHNT and CDR2 YYREEE (reference sequence). The V end was cut by 3 bases, the J end by 4 bases, with 17 bases between. The CDR3 spans 17 residues. CDR3: CASSSAGRGSGANVLTF. The CDR3 nucleotides read TGTGCCAGCAGCTCCGCAGGGAGGGGGTCCGGGGCCAACGTCCTGACTTTC.

CDR3 nucleotides: TGTGCCAGCAGCCCAGTGACAGGGAACACTGAAGCTTTCTTT. Translation gives CASSPVTGNTEAFF. The rearrangement uses TRBV7-2 and TRBJ1-1; a possible D gene is TRBD1 (6 bases). The CDR3 loop spans 14 amino acids. The germline V gene has CDR1 SGHTA and CDR2 FQGNSA. The V end was cut by 5 bases, the J end by 1 base, with 11 bases between.

The CDR3 nucleotides read TGCGCCAGCAGCTTCGACAGAATCGGGGAGCTGTTTTTT. Translating it yields CASSFDRIGELFF. The V and J genes are TRBV5-1 and TRBJ2-2; a weak D match, TRBD1 (5 bases). This CDR3 comprises 13 residues. Germline CDR1 and CDR2: SGHRS and YFSETQ. Trimming left V 2 bases short and J 7 bases short, with 9 bases between.

The chain joins TRBV11-2 to TRBJ1-5; D remains ambiguous. Germline CDR1 SGHAT, CDR2 FQNNGV. CDR3 length: 13 residues. The V gene lost 2 bases and the J gene lost 6 bases, with 8 bases spanning the gap. The CDR3 protein is CASSLTPRQPQHF. The CDR3 nucleotides read TGTGCCAGCAGCTTAACCCCCCGTCAGCCCCAGCATTTT.